The clone carrying this T cell receptor (beta chain) was recorded a few times. Its target is not known. This specimen comes from a study of T cell repertoires in cytomegalovirus infection. Study-level findings and limits: Ex vivo responses were dominated by HLA-C-restricted CMV-specific TCR beta clonotypes.

Trimming took 1 base from V and 2 from J; bases not matched to a gene: 9. This CDR3 has 16 amino acids. The germline V gene encodes CDR1 DFQATT and CDR2 SNEGSKA (reference sequence). TCRdb reanalysed the reads using MiXCR and keeps one entry per CDR3 protein. The data hold 160,000 or so distinct CDR3 sequences, with less than 25% observed a single time. What was sequenced was PBMCs. The V gene is TRBV20-1, the J gene TRBJ2-3, with 7 positions matching TRBD2. This TCR was sampled from a human donor in good health (CMV status not recorded). Some clones in this sample may be carry-over from other donors' samples. The CDR3 is CSARAGGSHLTDTQYF. The CDR3 DNA is TGCAGTGCTAGAGCGGGCGGGAGCCACCTCACAGATACGCAGTATTTT.